This T cell receptor beta chain was recorded in a study of cytomegalovirus exposure and HLA in healthy donors. In the PCR, 60 Vbeta and 13 Jbeta primers were used. The table came from immunoSEQ multiplex PCR; TCRdb's copy has only in-frame clones and leaves some out. The sample contains roughly 170,000 clones, about 78% of which appear only once. Germline CDR1 and CDR2: MNHNS and SASEGT. CDR3 length: 14 amino acids. V lost 5 bases, J lost 5 bases, and 13 bases lay in between. The source of this sequence is a woman between 50 and 59 years old in good health and CMV-seropositive. Material for sequencing was PBMCs. The J gene is TRBJ1-5, the V gene TRBV6-1; a weak D match, TRBD1 (5 bases). CDR3 amino acids: CASSTGSIYQPQHF. The CDR3 bases are TGTGCCAGCAGTACAGGAAGCATCTATCAGCCCCAGCATTTT.